The rows below give T cell receptor beta chains drawn from one sample of a study of beta chain features in type 1 diabetes. Assay used: immunoSEQ multiplex PCR; TCRdb lists only in-frame clones, some missing. The sample consists of almost 350,000 clones, 9.3% of them appearing once. The sequenced sample consisted of central memory CD4+ T cells from blood. The receptors stem from a man aged 25 to 40 with type 1 diabetes. Each CDR3 is given with its conserved first and last residue. The order of the fields is D gene, clone size, V gene, J gene, CDR3 DNA, CDR3 protein. A D gene is named only where the DNA matches it firmly. Clone sizes are given selectively: once, few, many, or a class where the clone is expanded.

>NA|few|TRBV9|TRBJ1-2
TGTGCCAGCAGCCCCACGGGGCTGGAGGGCTATGGCTACACCTTC
CASSPTGLEGYGYTF
>NA|few|TRBV27|TRBJ1-2
TGTGCCAGCAGTTCCCTGTCGATCGTCGGGGATGGCTACACCTTC
CASSSLSIVGDGYTF
>NA|NA|TRBV20-1|TRBJ2-3
TGCAGTGCTAATTTCGCGGATACGCAGTATTTT
CSANFADTQYF
>TRBD2|many|TRBV7-9|TRBJ2-5
TGTGCCAGCAGAGCTAGCGGGTCGGAGGGGACCCAGTACTTC
CASRASGSEGTQYF
>TRBD2|many|TRBV7-2|TRBJ2-3
TGTGCCAGCAGCTTAACCAGCGGGGGGAGGGATACGCAGTATTTT
CASSLTSGGRDTQYF
>NA|NA|TRBV27|TRBJ2-6
TGTGCCAGCAGGGACATTAGCGCTGGGGCCAACGTCCTGACTTTC
CASRDISAGANVLTF
>NA|few|TRBV20-1|TRBJ2-1
TGCAGTGAAAGAGGGAACAATGAGCAGTTCTTC
CSERGNNEQFF
>NA|NA|TRBV5-1|TRBJ1-4
TGCGCCAGCAGCTTGCTGTCGACTAATGAAAAACTGTTTTTT
CASSLLSTNEKLFF
>NA|NA|TRBV4-3|TRBJ1-2
TGCGCCAGCAGCCAAGAGCTTTCGGGATCTTCTCTTTATGGCTACACCTTC
CASSQELSGSSLYGYTF
>TRBD1|NA|TRBV30|TRBJ2-1
TGTGCCTGGAGTCGACGACAGGGATCTTTTAATGAGCAGTTCTTC
CAWSRRQGSFNEQFF
>TRBD2|few|TRBV6-5|TRBJ2-7
TGTGCCAGCAGTTATGGCGGGGGAAACTCCTACGAGCAGTACTTC
CASSYGGGNSYEQYF
>TRBD1|NA|TRBV14|TRBJ2-7
TGTGCCAGCAGCCCGGGGGGACAGGGAGGCGAGCAGTACTTC
CASSPGGQGGEQYF
>NA|NA|TRBV4-3|TRBJ1-2
TGCGCCAGCAGCCAAGGATCTCGTCCGGTGGGCTACACCTTC
CASSQGSRPVGYTF
>NA|NA|TRBV29-1|TRBJ2-3
TGCAGCGTCTTCGGGACCTTTGATAGAGATACGCAGTATTTT
CSVFGTFDRDTQYF
>NA|few|TRBV7-2|TRBJ2-3
TGTGCCAGCAGATTAGAATGGGGGACAGATACGCAGTATTTT
CASRLEWGTDTQYF
>NA|NA|TRBV12-5|TRBJ1-2
TGTGCTAGTGGTCTAGACAGGCGGATGAACACCTTC
CASGLDRRMNTF
>NA|NA|TRBV6-5|TRBJ2-4
TGTGCCAGCAGTTACACTGGGTCGCAGAAAAACATTCAGTACTTC
CASSYTGSQKNIQYF
>NA|few|TRBV27|TRBJ2-3
TGTGCCAGCGGGTCCAGGGATACGCAGTATTTT
CASGSRDTQYF
>NA|NA|TRBV4-3|TRBJ1-2
TGCGCCAGCAGCCAAGATCGGTGGGCAGTGCCGTACTTC
CASSQDRWAVPYF
>NA|NA|TRBV7-2|TRBJ1-2
TGTGCCAGCAGTCTTGAGGACAGAGTCTATGGCTACACCTTC
CASSLEDRVYGYTF
>NA|few|TRBV7-2|TRBJ1-4
TGTGCCAGCAGCTATCCGGGCACCTCTAATGAAAAACTGTTTTTT
CASSYPGTSNEKLFF
>TRBD1|few|TRBV5-8|TRBJ1-4
TGTGCCAGCATCCAGACAGGGACCATAGAAAAACTGTTTTTT
CASIQTGTIEKLFF
>NA|NA|TRBV9|TRBJ2-7
TGTGCCAGCAGTGGGGGGCACACCGGGTCCTACGAGCAGTACTTC
CASSGGHTGSYEQYF
>NA|few|TRBV18|TRBJ1-4
TGTGCCAGCTCACCCGAGAGAGGGGGATACGAAAAACTGTTTTTT
CASSPERGGYEKLFF
>NA|few|TRBV18|TRBJ1-5
TGTGCCAGCTCACCAGGTCTTAATCAGCCCCAGCATTTT
CASSPGLNQPQHF
>NA|NA|TRBV15|TRBJ1-6
TGTGCCACCAGCTCGAGAACAGATTCACCCCTCCACTTT
CATSSRTDSPLHF
>NA|few|TRBV9|TRBJ2-4
TGTGCCAGCAGCCCCCATGTCCAGGGGGGAAACATTCAGTACTTC
CASSPHVQGGNIQYF
>NA|few|TRBV11-2|TRBJ2-1
TGTGCCAGCAGCTTCACATCCGTCCCCTACAATGAGCAGTTCTTC
CASSFTSVPYNEQFF
>NA|few|TRBV28|TRBJ1-4
TGTGCCAGCAGTTTTGATGAAAAACTGTTTTTT
CASSFDEKLFF
>TRBD2|many|TRBV19|TRBJ2-1
TGTGCCAGTAGTATAGCGGGGGAGGGCAATGAGCAGTTCTTC
CASSIAGEGNEQFF
>TRBD1|NA|TRBV6-5|TRBJ1-5
TGTGCCACCCTAACAGGGGACTATAGCAATCAGCCCCAGCATTTT
CATLTGDYSNQPQHF
>NA|few|TRBV6-5|TRBJ1-2
TGTGCCAGCAGTCCCACCGGGTCCAGCTATGGCTACACCTTC
CASSPTGSSYGYTF
>NA|many|TRBV7-2|TRBJ2-3
TGTGCCAGCAGCTCCGACGGGCCCACAGATACGCAGTATTTT
CASSSDGPTDTQYF
>NA|few|TRBV7-2|TRBJ2-1
TGTGCCAGCAGCTTATGGGGGTTCGTCAACAATGAGCAGTTCTTC
CASSLWGFVNNEQFF
>NA|NA|TRBV28|TRBJ2-3
TGTGCCAGCAGTTTATCGCCTCTCCACGGAGGAGATACGCAGTATTTT
CASSLSPLHGGDTQYF
>NA|few|TRBV7-2|TRBJ2-2
TGTGCCAGCACGACTCGACGGGACACCGGGGAGCTGTTTTTT
CASTTRRDTGELFF
>NA|few|TRBV7-9|TRBJ1-1
TGTGCCAGCAGCCCCCAGAAGAACACTGAAGCTTTCTTT
CASSPQKNTEAFF
>NA|once|TRBV10-1|TRBJ1-2
TGCGCCAGCAGTGAGTCGGGCGCATATGGCTACACCTTC
CASSESGAYGYTF
>NA|NA|TRBV10-2|TRBJ1-3
TGCGCCAGCAGCCAACCTGGAAACACCATATATTTT
CASSQPGNTIYF
>NA|NA|TRBV21-1|TRBJ2-1
TGTGCCAGCAGCAAAAGTCGGCAGGGGGCCCACAATGAGCAGTTCTTC
CASSKSRQGAHNEQFF
>NA|NA|TRBV6-6|TRBJ1-6
TGTGCCAGCAGTCCGAATCTACGGTCACCCCTCCACTTT
CASSPNLRSPLHF
>NA|NA|TRBV7-2|TRBJ2-3
TGTGCCAGCAGCTTAAGGCGCACAGATACGCAGTATTTT
CASSLRRTDTQYF
>TRBD1|NA|TRBV7-2|TRBJ1-3
TGTGCCAGCAGCTTAGGAGGGGGCGGAATACCTGGAAACACCATATATTTT
CASSLGGGGIPGNTIYF
>NA|NA|TRBV6-5|TRBJ1-2
TGTGCCAGCAGGACCGTGGGCATTTCCGCCTATGGCTACACCTTC
CASRTVGISAYGYTF
>TRBD1|NA|TRBV28|TRBJ2-2
TGTGCCAGCAGCTCCGGGACAGGGGGCACCGGGGAGCTGTTTTTT
CASSSGTGGTGELFF
>TRBD1|NA|TRBV7-2|TRBJ1-5
TGTGCCAGCAGCCTCACCGGGACAGGGTATGTTCAGCCCCAGCATTTT
CASSLTGTGYVQPQHF